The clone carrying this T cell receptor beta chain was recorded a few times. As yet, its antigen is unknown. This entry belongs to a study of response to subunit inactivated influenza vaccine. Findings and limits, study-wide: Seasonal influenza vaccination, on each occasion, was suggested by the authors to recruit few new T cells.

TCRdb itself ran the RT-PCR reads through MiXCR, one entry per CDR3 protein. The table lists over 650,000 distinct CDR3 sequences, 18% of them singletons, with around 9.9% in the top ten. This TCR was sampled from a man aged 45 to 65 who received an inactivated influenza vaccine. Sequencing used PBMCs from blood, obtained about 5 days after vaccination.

CDR3 sequence: CASSSRQGNGPQHF. CDR3 bases: TGTGCCAGCAGCTCCCGACAGGGTAACGGCCCCCAGCATTTT. The chain joins TRBV7-2 to TRBJ1-5; the match to TRBD1 covers 7 bases. The CDR3 totals 14 residues. V was pared by 4 bases and J by 10 bases, with 10 bases of the junction left unmatched. Germline lookup yields CDR1 SGHTA and CDR2 FQGNSA.